The 29 T cell receptor beta chains in this list originate from one sample, sequenced in a study of cytomegalovirus exposure and HLA in healthy donors. The study ran its PCR with 60 Vbeta and 13 Jbeta primers. Profiled with immunoSEQ multiplex PCR; TCRdb holds only in-frame clones, not every one. The sample has roughly 66,000 clones; roughly two thirds are singletons. Sequenced: PBMCs. The receptor source for this set is a woman aged 45-65 years in good health and CMV-seronegative.

The gene calls are TRBV6-5 and TRBJ2-1; 10 nucleotides match TRBD2. The length of the CDR3 is 14 residues. The V gene's germline CDR1 is MNHEY and CDR2 SVGAGI. V shed 6 bases and J 4 bases; nucleotides not matched to a gene: 3. The CDR3 DNA reads as TGTGCCAGCAGAGGACTAGCGGAGTACAATGAGCAGTTCTTC. Protein: CASRGLAEYNEQFF.

V is TRBV4-1 and J is TRBJ2-6; D ambiguous. Trimming shortened V by 4 bases and J by 0 bases, and 13 bases separated the two germline ends. In germline, CDR1 is MGHRA, CDR2 YSYEKL. The CDR3 consists of 17 residues. Here the CDR3 DNA reads TGCGCCAGCAGCCCTAAATTAAAATCCTCTGGGGCCAACGTCCTGACTTTC. Its translation is CASSPKLKSSGANVLTF.

There are a few counts of this clone. CDR3 loop: CASSRASGNSYNEQFF. The DNA for the CDR3 is TGTGCCAGCTCACGGGCTAGCGGAAACTCCTACAATGAGCAGTTCTTC. V gene TRBV18 combines with J gene TRBJ2-1; 7 nucleotides match TRBD2. This CDR3 is built from 16 residues. Germline assignment: CDR1 KGHSH and CDR2 LQKENI. V shed 4 bases and J 0 bases; nucleotides not matched to a gene: 6.

This clone was recorded a few times. V is TRBV15 and J is TRBJ1-5, with D possibly being TRBD1 (5 bases). The CDR3 consists of 14 residues. Per germline, CDR1 LNHNV and CDR2 YYDKDF (reference sequence). The V and J ends lost 5 bases and 3 bases respectively, with 11 bases between them. The CDR3 region is CATSPQGINQPQHF. CDR3 coding DNA: TGTGCCACCAGCCCCCAGGGAATCAATCAGCCCCAGCATTTT.

V usage is TRBV7-6 and J usage is TRBJ1-5; unclear D gene. V lost 5 bases and J lost 2, with 10 bases in between. The germline CDR1 and CDR2 sequences are SGHVS and FNYEAQ. The CDR3 has 14 amino acids. CDR3 nucleotides: TGTGCCAGCAGCCCCACAGCGGGCAATCAGCCCCAGCATTTT. Translation: CASSPTAGNQPQHF.

DNA of the CDR3: TGTGCCAGCGGGCCGGGACAGGGGCTTATAGGCTCTGGAAACACCATATATTTT. Translated: CASGPGQGLIGSGNTIYF. This chain connects TRBV2 to TRBJ1-3, with 10 bases matching TRBD1. Unmatched junction bases numbered 13, after V lost 8 bases and J lost 0 bases. CDR1 SNHLY and CDR2 FYNNEI come from the germline V gene. This CDR3 has 18 residues.

The V gene is TRBV6-5, the J gene TRBJ1-5; perhaps TRBD1 as D (5 bases). V lost 4 bases and J lost 5, with 12 bases in between. Germline CDR1 is MNHEY and CDR2 is SVGAGI. The CDR3 loop spans 14 amino acids. In DNA form, the CDR3 reads TGTGCCAGCAGTTCCGGGGGGAACCATCAGCCCCAGCATTTT. Amino acid sequence: CASSSGGNHQPQHF.

The CDR3 sequence: CASSYGQLNEKLFF. Written as DNA, the CDR3 is TGTGCCAGCAGTTACGGGCAGCTTAATGAAAAACTGTTTTTT. The chain has TRBV6-5 and TRBJ1-4; D is unresolved. This CDR3 has 14 residues. The V end was cut by 2 bases, the J end by 4 bases, with 8 bases between. Looked up from germline, CDR1 is MNHEY and CDR2 is SVGAGI.

The chain has TRBV6-5 and TRBJ2-7; TRBD2 might be the D (6 bases). The CDR3 has 12 amino acids. Trimming shortened V by 7 bases and J by 0 bases, and 7 bases separated the two germline ends. Germline V lookup: CDR1 MNHEY, CDR2 SVGAGI. This CDR3 is CASTSDSYEQYF. The CDR3 DNA reads as TGTGCCAGCACTAGCGACTCCTACGAGCAGTACTTC.

The V call is TRBV29-1, the J call TRBJ2-3, with D tentatively TRBD2 (6 bases). The CDR3 totals 14 residues. Per the germline V gene, CDR1 is SQVTM and CDR2 is ANQGSEA. With 5 bases removed from V and 0 bases from J, the gap between germline ends came to 12 bases. The CDR3 bases are TGCAGCGTTAGGGTGGGAGGAAGCACAGATACGCAGTATTTT. Encoded protein: CSVRVGGSTDTQYF.

This sequence joins TRBV4-3 and TRBJ2-1, with 9 bases identical to TRBD1. The V gene's germline CDR1 is LGHNA and CDR2 YSLEER. Trimming at V came to 1 base and at J to 7 bases, leaving 23 bases not matched to a gene. The length of the CDR3 is 21 residues. CDR3: CASSQAPMGQGSGTWVNEQFF. The CDR3 coding sequence is TGCGCCAGCAGCCAAGCCCCGATGGGACAGGGATCGGGTACATGGGTGAATGAGCAGTTCTTC.

CDR3 sequence: CASRREYGYTF. CDR3 DNA sequence: TGTGCCAGCAGACGGGAATATGGCTACACCTTC. This chain uses TRBV25-1 with TRBJ1-2; D unresolved. Germline V gene data show CDR1 as MGHDK and CDR2 as SYGVNS. V gave up 6 bases and J gave up 5 bases, with 7 bases separating them. The CDR3 runs to 11 residues.

The chain is built from TRBV18 and TRBJ2-4; TRBD2 is a possible D gene (5 bases). The V end was cut by 4 bases, the J end by 8 bases, with 9 bases between. Germline CDR1 is KGHSH and CDR2 is LQKENI. The CDR3 length is 12 residues. The CDR3 region is CASSRGLDIQYF. CDR3 nucleotides: TGTGCCAGCTCACGCGGGTTGGACATTCAGTACTTC. The whole variable domain, filled in from reference TRBV18 and TRBJ2-4, reads NAGVMQNPRHLVRRRGQEARLRCSPMKGHSHVYWYRQLPEEGLKFMVYLQKENIIDESGMPKERFSAEFPKEGPSILRIQQVVRGDSAAYFCASSRGLDIQYFGAGTRLSVL.

J is TRBJ1-2 and V is TRBV4-2, with TRBD1 identical over 7 bases. V lost 0 bases to trimming and J lost 4 bases; unmatched junction nucleotides: 5. In germline, CDR1 is LGHNA, CDR2 YNFKEQ. The CDR3 is 15 amino acids. CDR3 nucleotides: TGTGCCAGCAGCCAAGATCTCGCAGGGGGCTATGGCTACACCTTC. This codes for CASSQDLAGGYGYTF.

V usage is TRBV10-3 and J usage is TRBJ2-1; TRBD2 matches 10 bases. Per the germline V gene, CDR1 is ENHRY and CDR2 is SYGVKD. Unmatched junction bases numbered 6, after V lost 1 base and J lost 6 bases. The CDR3 totals 16 residues. CDR3 protein: CAISEWLAGVSNEQFF. CDR3 sequence (DNA): TGTGCCATCAGTGAGTGGCTAGCGGGAGTTAGCAATGAGCAGTTCTTC.

This sequence joins TRBV28 and TRBJ1-2; 7 bases fit TRBD1. This CDR3 is built from 16 residues. V shed 2 bases and J 6 bases; nucleotides not matched to a gene: 12. Germline CDR1 is MDHEN and CDR2 is SYDVKM. CDR3 sequence: CASSLGIKGTGDGYTF. The DNA of the CDR3 is TGTGCCAGCAGTTTAGGAATTAAGGGCACAGGGGATGGCTACACCTTC.

The chain employs TRBV29-1 and TRBJ2-1, with D unclear. Per germline, CDR1 SQVTM and CDR2 ANQGSEA. The CDR3 has 10 amino acids. V was cut by 5 bases and J by 3 bases, with 2 bases left in between. The chain's CDR3 is CSVLYNEQFF. The DNA for the CDR3 is TGCAGCGTTCTCTACAATGAGCAGTTCTTC.

This clone was seen a single time. J is TRBJ2-1 and V is TRBV9; D remains ambiguous. The CDR3 spans 14 residues. V lost 0 bases, J lost 0 bases, and 4 bases lay in between. Germline loops: CDR1 SGDLS, CDR2 YYNGEE. The CDR3 loop is CASSVVGSYNEQFF. CDR3 coding DNA: TGTGCCAGCAGCGTAGTCGGCTCCTACAATGAGCAGTTCTTC.

The chain has TRBV6-5 and TRBJ2-7; no clear D. This CDR3 spans 16 amino acids. CDR1 and CDR2 (germline): MNHEY, SVGAGI. V lost 0 bases and J lost 2, with 14 bases in between. CDR3 amino acids: CASSYSYGTATYEQYF. The CDR3 nucleotides are TGTGCCAGCAGTTACTCGTACGGTACCGCAACCTACGAGCAGTACTTC.

This clone was found a few times. The CDR3 DNA reads as TGCGCCAGCAGTCTACAGGGAAGCTCTGGAAACACCATATATTTT. This gives the protein CASSLQGSSGNTIYF. This chain links TRBV5-1 with TRBJ1-3; a weak D match, TRBD1 (6 bases). CDR1 SGHRS and CDR2 YFSETQ come from the germline V gene. Trimming cost V 5 bases and J 0 bases, with 12 bases left between them. The CDR3 length is 15 residues.

V is TRBV6-5 and J is TRBJ2-1; D might be TRBD2 (6 bases). V lost 10 bases and J 9 bases, leaving 25 bases between the germline ends. The CDR3 length is 15 residues. CDR1 MNHEY and CDR2 SVGAGI come from the germline V gene. The CDR3 here is CATSGDWTIGGEQFF. As DNA, the CDR3 is TGTGCCACCTCGGGAGATTGGACTATCGGCGGTGAGCAGTTCTTC.

The chain combines TRBV5-6 with TRBJ2-1; 9 bases agree with TRBD2. The CDR3 is 17 amino acids. V lost 1 base, J lost 6 bases, and 11 bases stayed unmatched. Germline V CDR1 and CDR2: SGHDT, YYEEEE. For the CDR3, the DNA is TGTGCCAGCAGCTTGCGTAGCGGGAGATTCGTCCGCAATGAGCAGTTCTTC. Translation gives CASSLRSGRFVRNEQFF.

The J gene is TRBJ2-2, the V gene TRBV9; 9 bases are shared with TRBD2. V lost 4 bases, J lost 1 base, and 5 bases stayed unmatched. The CDR3 has 16 amino acids. Germline CDR1 reads SGDLS; CDR2 reads YYNGEE. CDR3 sequence (DNA): TGTGCCAGCAGCTCACTAGCGGGCTGGAACACCGGGGAGCTGTTTTTT. Translated, it gives CASSSLAGWNTGELFF.

The gene calls are TRBV2 and TRBJ2-7; D may be TRBD1 (5 bases). The germline CDR1 and CDR2 sequences are SNHLY and FYNNEI. V was clipped by 6 bases and J by 2 bases, with 8 bases between them. The CDR3 is made up of 12 amino acids. In DNA form, the CDR3 reads TGTGCCAGCAGAGACAGAACCTACGAGCAGTACTTC. Residues: CASRDRTYEQYF.

Written as DNA, the CDR3 is TGTGCCAGCAGCTTGTGGGGGGGAGAGACCCAGTACTTC. Translation gives CASSLWGGETQYF. The chain uses TRBV5-4 and TRBJ2-5; 7 bases align to TRBD2. With 1 base clipped from V and 4 bases from J, the junction kept 1 base outside the gene matches. Per the germline V gene, CDR1 is SGHNT and CDR2 is YYREEE (reference sequence). The CDR3 extends over 13 amino acids.

This chain joins TRBV6-6 and TRBJ1-5; D is unclear. Looked up from germline, CDR1 is MNHNY and CDR2 is SVGAGI (reference sequence). Trimming took off 9 bases at V and 2 bases at J, with 8 bases between the two ends. The CDR3 extends over 12 amino acids. DNA for the CDR3: TGTGCCAGTATGGAGGGCAATCAGCCCCAGCATTTT. Amino acids: CASMEGNQPQHF.

The chain is built from TRBV28 and TRBJ2-7, with D hard to call. The length of the CDR3 is 15 residues. Trimming removed 3 bases at V and 3 bases at J, with 15 bases between. CDR1 is MDHEN, CDR2 SYDVKM, per germline. CDR3 amino acids: CASSFGGSTRYEQYF. For the CDR3, the DNA is TGTGCCAGCAGTTTCGGCGGCAGTACGCGCTACGAGCAGTACTTC.

In this sample, this clone turned up once. An end of the junction does not agree with germline; a read error may underlie this. V and J are TRBV19 and TRBJ1-5; 9 positions match TRBD1. This CDR3 region has 13 residues. CDR1 is LNHDA, CDR2 SQIVND, per germline (reference sequence). The CDR3 region is CASSDRGTGLVLF. In nucleotides, the CDR3 is TGTGCCAGTAGTGACCGCGGGACAGGGTTGGTCCTTTTT.

The rearrangement uses TRBV4-2 and TRBJ1-2; 7 nucleotides align to TRBD1. The germline gives CDR1 LGHNA, CDR2 YNFKEQ. The V gene end was trimmed by 2 bases and the J gene end by 3 bases; junction bases not matched to a gene: 9. The CDR3 sequence is 16 residues long. The DNA of the CDR3 is TGTGCCAGCAGCCAAAGGACAGGCGTCTACTACTATGGCTACACCTTC. Its translation is CASSQRTGVYYYGYTF.